The 26 T cell receptor beta chains presented below share a single source sample, sequenced in a study of early T cells in non-severe SARS-CoV-2 infection. MiXCR was run by TCRdb on the 5' RACE reads, yielding one entry per CDR3 protein. The table shows more than 90,000 distinct CDR3 sequences, with around 14% occurring only once. The sequenced sample was whole blood. The source of these receptors is an adult who was a healthcare worker with PCR-confirmed SARS-CoV-2 infection or an uninfected control (not recorded which).

This clonotype was observed a few times. The genes are TRBV7-2 and TRBJ1-4; D is uncertain. The germline V gene has CDR1 SGHTA and CDR2 FQGNSA. The V end was cut by 1 base, the J end by 10 bases, with 7 bases between. The CDR3 spans 12 residues. The CDR3 nucleotides read TGTGCCAGCAGCTTAGGGGTTGGAAAACTGTTTTTT. Amino acid sequence: CASSLGVGKLFF.

The chain is built from TRBV6-6 and TRBJ1-1; D is possibly TRBD1 (5 bases). Germline lookup yields CDR1 MNHNY and CDR2 SVGAGI (reference sequence). V was pared by 6 bases and J by 6 bases, with 11 bases between. The length of the CDR3 is 12 residues. The DNA for the CDR3 is TGTGCCAGCAGACATACAGGACCTGAAGCTTTCTTT. It translates to CASRHTGPEAFF.

This clonotype has ten or more counts. The V and J genes are TRBV28 and TRBJ2-7; 9 bases map to TRBD1. The CDR3 sequence is 15 residues long. Germline-derived CDR1 and CDR2 are MDHEN and SYDVKM. The V segment lost 4 bases and the J segment 4 bases; nucleotides outside the gene matches: 8. CDR3 sequence: CASSSPDRGGYEQYF. CDR3 nucleotides: TGTGCCAGCAGTTCCCCGGACAGGGGAGGGTACGAGCAGTACTTC.

V gene TRBV28 combines with J gene TRBJ1-1; possible D gene TRBD1, 5 bases. The CDR3 spans 12 residues. With 4 bases removed from V and 7 bases from J, the gap between germline ends came to 10 bases. Germline V CDR1 and CDR2: MDHEN, SYDVKM. The CDR3: CASSWGFLEAFF. The CDR3 bases are TGTGCCAGCAGTTGGGGCTTTCTTGAAGCTTTCTTT.

This clonotype was seen at least ten times. This chain joins TRBV15 and TRBJ1-1; possibly TRBD1 for D (5 bases). Germline V gene data show CDR1 as LNHNV and CDR2 as YYDKDF (reference sequence). The CDR3 is 15 residues long. The germline V and J ends were trimmed by 0 bases and 5 bases, with 13 bases remaining between them. Here the CDR3 DNA reads TGTGCCACCAGCAGAGACAATTATGGGGGGACTGAAGCTTTCTTT. Protein product: CATSRDNYGGTEAFF. Together with reference TRBV15 and TRBJ1-1, the CDR3 gives the full variable domain: DAMVIQNPRYQVTQFGKPVTLSCSQTLNHNVMYWYQQKSSQAPKLLFHYYDKDFNNEADTPDNFQSRRPNTSFCFLDIRSPGLGDTAMYLCATSRDNYGGTEAFFGQGTRLTVV.

The V gene is TRBV11-3, the J gene TRBJ2-3, with TRBD1 matching over 9 bases. The CDR3 has 16 amino acids. The V gene end was trimmed by 0 bases and the J gene end by 5 bases; junction bases not matched to a gene: 6. Germline V lookup: CDR1 SGHNT, CDR2 YENEEA. In nucleotides, the CDR3 is TGTGCCAGCAGCTTAGAGGGGACAGGGATTGGAGATACGCAGTATTTT. Translation gives CASSLEGTGIGDTQYF.

The V gene is TRBV7-2, the J gene TRBJ2-2, with unresolved D. Trimming removed 3 bases at V and 0 bases at J, with 5 bases between. Germline CDR1 and CDR2: SGHTA and FQGNSA. The CDR3 extends over 14 amino acids. The CDR3 region is CASSLKTNTGELFF. The CDR3 coding sequence is TGTGCCAGCAGCTTGAAAACGAACACCGGGGAGCTGTTTTTT. Looking up the rest from reference TRBV7-2 and TRBJ2-2 gives the full variable domain: GAGVSQSPSNKVTEKGKDVELRCDPISGHTALYWYRQSLGQGLEFLIYFQGNSAPDKSGLPSDRFSAERTGGSVSTLTIQRTQQEDSAVYLCASSLKTNTGELFFGEGSRLTVL.

The rearrangement joins TRBV6-2 or TRBV6-3 to TRBJ2-7; 7 positions agree with TRBD2. The germline gives CDR1 MNHEY, CDR2 SVGEGT. The V gene end was trimmed by 6 bases and the J gene end by 0 bases; junction bases not matched to a gene: 5. The CDR3 loop spans 14 amino acids. The CDR3 DNA follows: TGTGCCAGCAGACCGACTAGCTTCTCCTACGAGCAGTACTTC. Protein: CASRPTSFSYEQYF.

This clonotype was counted between two and nine times. V is TRBV5-6 and J is TRBJ1-1; a weak D match, TRBD1 (5 bases). Germline CDR1 is SGHDT and CDR2 is YYEEEE. This CDR3 spans 13 amino acids. V lost 4 bases and J lost 7, with 14 bases in between. The CDR3 DNA reads as TGTGCCAGCAGCCGGATGGGACCCGGTGAAGCTTTCTTT. Translated, it gives CASSRMGPGEAFF.

This clonotype was counted between two and nine times. The chain combines TRBV28 with TRBJ2-2; D is ambiguous. Trimming cost V 6 bases and J 8 bases, with 7 bases left between them. The CDR3 length is 11 residues. The germline V gene has CDR1 MDHEN and CDR2 SYDVKM. Here the CDR3 reads CASRRLGELFF. The CDR3 DNA follows: TGTGCCAGCAGAAGGCTGGGGGAGCTGTTTTTT.

This clonotype has ten or more counts. The chain recombines TRBV11-2 with TRBJ2-7; D uncertain. The CDR3 extends over 15 amino acids. CDR1 is SGHAT, CDR2 FQNNGV, per germline. The V and J ends lost 0 bases and 2 bases respectively, with 11 bases between them. The CDR3 DNA reads as TGTGCCAGCAGCTTAGAAGTCGGGTCAGCCTACGAGCAGTACTTC. Protein: CASSLEVGSAYEQYF.

The V call is TRBV5-6, the J call TRBJ2-7, with 8 bases identical to TRBD1. The J segment lost 2 bases and the V segment lost 0 bases, leaving 4 bases of the junction unmatched. CDR1 SGHDT and CDR2 YYEEEE come from the germline V gene. This CDR3 spans 15 amino acids. The CDR3, as DNA: TGTGCCAGCAGCTTGGGTCCGACAGGGGCCTACGAGCAGTACTTC. Its protein is CASSLGPTGAYEQYF.

This clonotype occurred many times. The CDR3 DNA reads as TGTGCCAGCAGCCAAGTGTCCCGAAGCTCCTACAATGAGCAGTTCTTC. Translated: CASSQVSRSSYNEQFF. The chain carries TRBV4-2 and TRBJ2-1; D unresolved. The V gene's germline CDR1 is LGHNA and CDR2 YNFKEQ. V lost 1 base to trimming and J lost 0 bases, with 10 bases between them. The CDR3 is 16 amino acids.

This clonotype was found many times. The chain is built from TRBV29-1 and TRBJ2-3, with a weak D call TRBD1 (5 bases). The CDR3 contains 13 residues. V was shortened by 4 bases and J by 3 bases, with 11 bases between the two germline ends. Germline-derived CDR1 and CDR2 are SQVTM and ANQGSEA. CDR3 DNA sequence: TGCAGCGTTGGGGGCAGAATTACAGATACGCAGTATTTT. Its protein product is CSVGGRITDTQYF.

The sample holds many counts of this clonotype. The chain has TRBV6-2 or TRBV6-3 and TRBJ2-1; D is undetermined. The CDR3 runs to 16 residues. V was shortened by 4 bases and J by 0 bases, with 13 bases between the two germline ends. Germline V gene data show CDR1 as MNHEY and CDR2 as SVGEGT. The CDR3 bases are TGTGCCAGCAGTTCCCTCCAGGCCCGCTCCTACAATGAGCAGTTCTTC. This translates into CASSSLQARSYNEQFF.

This clonotype occurred many times. The rearrangement joins TRBV14 to TRBJ2-5; TRBD1 is a possible D gene (5 bases). V gave up 4 bases and J gave up 7 bases, with 13 bases separating them. Germline loops: CDR1 SGHDN, CDR2 FVKESK. The CDR3 contains 13 residues. This chain's CDR3 is CASSPFDGATQYF. The CDR3 DNA reads as TGTGCCAGCAGCCCCTTCGATGGGGCGACCCAGTACTTC.

At least ten counts were recorded for this clonotype. The chain has TRBV10-3 and TRBJ2-2, with a possible D match to TRBD2 (6 bases). CDR3 length: 13 amino acids. The V gene's germline CDR1 is ENHRY and CDR2 SYGVKD. V was clipped by 4 bases and J by 3 bases, with 6 bases between them. In DNA form, the CDR3 reads TGTGCCATCAGTGGGGGGGACACCGGGGAGCTGTTTTTT. This sequence encodes CAISGGDTGELFF.

The chain couples TRBV18 to TRBJ1-1; no reliable D call. CDR1 is KGHSH, CDR2 LQKENI, per germline. The CDR3 consists of 13 residues. The germline V and J ends were trimmed by 3 bases and 3 bases, with 8 bases remaining between them. The CDR3 is CASSPGSDTEAFF. The CDR3, as DNA: TGTGCCAGCTCACCGGGAAGCGACACTGAAGCTTTCTTT.

This clonotype was observed many times. V and J are TRBV6-2 or TRBV6-3 and TRBJ1-5, with D unclear. V lost 2 bases and J 3 bases, leaving 8 bases between the germline ends. Germline V gives CDR1 MNHEY, CDR2 SVGEGT. This CDR3 is 14 amino acids long. CDR3 bases: TGTGCCAGCAGTTACGCGAGTTTCAATCAGCCCCAGCATTTT. It codes for CASSYASFNQPQHF.

This clonotype was recorded many times. The chain employs TRBV7-2 and TRBJ1-1; 8 nucleotides match TRBD1. The CDR3 is made up of 15 amino acids. Losses at the gene ends were 3 bases for V and 5 bases for J; bases not matched to a gene: 8. Germline CDR1 SGHTA, CDR2 FQGNSA. The CDR3 DNA sequence: TGTGCCAGCAGCTTGGCTTCAACAGGGGGAACTGAAGCTTTCTTT. This encodes CASSLASTGGTEAFF.

This clonotype was seen many times. This chain joins TRBV10-3 and TRBJ2-7; D tentatively fits TRBD1 or TRBD2 (5 bases each). CDR1 and CDR2 (germline): ENHRY, SYGVKD. The CDR3 length is 14 residues. The V gene lost 3 bases and the J gene lost 2 bases, with 11 bases spanning the gap. CDR3 protein: CAISDPGRTYEQYF. The CDR3 nucleotides read TGTGCCATCAGTGATCCGGGACGCACCTACGAGCAGTACTTC.

Of note for this clonotype: The junction departs from germline at one end; a sequencing error may be responsible. The chain is built from TRBV3-1 and TRBJ2-7, with 9 positions matching TRBD1. Germline assignment: CDR1 LGHDT and CDR2 YNNKEL (reference sequence). This CDR3 spans 14 amino acids. Written as DNA, the CDR3 is TGTGCCAGCAGCGTGGGGACAGGGTCCTCCGAGCAGTACTTC. Protein product: CASSVGTGSSEQYF.

At least ten counts were recorded for this clonotype. The chain has TRBV20-1 and TRBJ1-2, with D possibly being TRBD1 (5 bases). The V gene's germline CDR1 is DFQATT and CDR2 SNEGSKA (reference sequence). Trimming shortened V by 6 bases and J by 0 bases, and 11 bases separated the two germline ends. The CDR3 length is 13 residues. Here the CDR3 reads CSALGETNYGYTF. CDR3 bases: TGCAGTGCCCTGGGGGAAACTAACTATGGCTACACCTTC.

This clonotype was seen repeatedly, ten times or more. The chain joins TRBV18 to TRBJ1-2, with D possibly being TRBD1 (6 bases). The V end lost 1 base, the J end lost 4 bases, and 7 bases lay between the germline ends. The CDR3 length is 13 residues. Germline V gene sequence: CDR1 KGHSH, CDR2 LQKENI. CDR3 amino acids: CASSPLDSYGYTF. CDR3 nucleotide sequence: TGTGCCAGCTCACCACTGGACAGCTATGGCTACACCTTC.

This clonotype was seen at least ten times. The CDR3 coding sequence is TGTGCCAGCAGCTCCCGTTGGGGGGCGGGAGGCTACACCTTC. Translating gives CASSSRWGAGGYTF. The genes are TRBV5-4 and TRBJ1-2; tentatively, D is TRBD1 (6 bases). The CDR3 runs to 14 residues. Germline loops: CDR1 SGHNT, CDR2 YYREEE (reference sequence). Trimming removed 3 bases from V and 8 bases from J, with 17 bases in between.

This chain connects TRBV20-1 to TRBJ1-2; 7 nucleotides align to TRBD1. Germline values: CDR1 DFQATT, CDR2 SNEGSKA (reference sequence). The CDR3 runs to 16 residues. V lost 5 bases to trimming and J lost 4 bases; unmatched junction nucleotides: 16. The chain's CDR3 is CSASLAGGGMGYGYTF. CDR3 nucleotide sequence: TGCAGTGCTTCTCTTGCGGGAGGGGGCATGGGCTATGGCTACACCTTC.